Presented here are 5 T cell receptor beta chains from one specimen sequenced in a study of T cell repertoires in cytomegalovirus infection. MiXCR was run by TCRdb on the reads, yielding one entry per CDR3 protein. The profile shows hundreds of thousands of distinct CDR3 sequences, roughly 15% of them singletons. Input material: PBMCs. These receptors originate from a human donor in good health (CMV status not recorded). Some clones in this sample may be carry-over from other donors' samples.

This clonotype was observed a handful of times. The genes are TRBV10-3 and TRBJ1-5, with 8 nucleotides matching TRBD1. CDR1 is ENHRY and CDR2 is SYGVKD in the germline V gene. Losses at the gene ends were 11 bases for V and 5 bases for J; bases not matched to a gene: 11. This CDR3 contains 14 residues. The CDR3 DNA sequence: TGTGCCGGGGGGGGACAGGATACCGATCAGCCCCAGCATTTT. Encoded protein: CAGGGQDTDQPQHF.

This clonotype has a count of ten or more. This rearrangement joins TRBV7-2 to TRBJ1-5; TRBD1 is a possible D gene (6 bases). This CDR3 comprises 16 residues. Deletions cut 4 bases from V and 1 base from J, with 14 bases between. Germline CDR1 is SGHTA and CDR2 is FQGNSA. Here the CDR3 reads CASSSQTGMSNQPQHF. The CDR3 coding sequence is TGTGCCAGCAGCTCACAAACAGGGATGAGCAATCAGCCCCAGCATTTT.

This clonotype was recorded at least ten times. This chain connects TRBV2 to TRBJ2-7, with D tentatively TRBD1 (6 bases). Germline V gives CDR1 SNHLY, CDR2 FYNNEI. The CDR3 has 14 residues. Trimming took 6 bases from V and 9 from J, leaving 21 bases between them. As DNA, the CDR3 is TGTGCCAGCAGGGACAGCTGGTCAGTCGAAAGGCAGTACTTC. This codes for CASRDSWSVERQYF. Complete variable domain (other parts from reference TRBV2 and TRBJ2-7): EPEVTQTPSHQVTQMGQEVILRCVPISNHLYFYWYRQILGQKVEFLVSFYNNEISEKSEIFDDQFSVERPDGSNFTLKIRSTKLEDSAMYFCASRDSWSVERQYFGPGTRLTVT.

The chain links TRBV18 to TRBJ1-1, with D maybe TRBD1 (5 bases). From germline, CDR1 is KGHSH and CDR2 LQKENI. V shed 3 bases and J shed 5 bases, with 13 bases lying between them. This CDR3 has 14 amino acids. CDR3 protein: CASSPSQGLTEAFF. The DNA for the CDR3 is TGTGCCAGCTCACCGAGTCAGGGTTTGACTGAAGCTTTCTTT.

In this sample, this clonotype turned up a few times. The chain couples TRBV14 to TRBJ2-1, with unresolved D. CDR1 and CDR2 (germline): SGHDN, FVKESK. V dropped 0 bases and J dropped 0 bases, with 6 bases sitting between them. The CDR3 is 15 amino acids. This CDR3 reads CASSQDASSYNEQFF. CDR3 DNA: TGTGCCAGCAGCCAAGATGCGTCCTCCTACAATGAGCAGTTCTTC. Full variable domain (outside the CDR3, taken from reference TRBV14 and TRBJ2-1): EAGVTQFPSHSVIEKGQTVTLRCDPISGHDNLYWYRRVMGKEIKFLLHFVKESKQDESGMPNNRFLAERTGGTYSTLKVQPAELEDSGVYFCASSQDASSYNEQFFGPGTRLTVL.